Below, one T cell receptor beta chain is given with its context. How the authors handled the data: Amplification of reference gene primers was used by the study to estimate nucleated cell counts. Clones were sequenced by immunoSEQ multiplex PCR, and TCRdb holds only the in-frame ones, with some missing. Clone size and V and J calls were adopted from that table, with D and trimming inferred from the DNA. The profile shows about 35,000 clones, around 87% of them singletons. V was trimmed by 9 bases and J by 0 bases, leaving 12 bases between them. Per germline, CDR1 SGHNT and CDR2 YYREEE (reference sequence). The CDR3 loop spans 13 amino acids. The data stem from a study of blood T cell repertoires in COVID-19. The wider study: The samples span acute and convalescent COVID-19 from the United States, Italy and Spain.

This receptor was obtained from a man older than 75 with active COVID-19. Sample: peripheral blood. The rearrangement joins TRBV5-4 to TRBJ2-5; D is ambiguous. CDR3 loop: CATYPRNQETQYF. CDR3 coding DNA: TGTGCCACCTACCCTAGAAACCAAGAGACCCAGTACTTC.